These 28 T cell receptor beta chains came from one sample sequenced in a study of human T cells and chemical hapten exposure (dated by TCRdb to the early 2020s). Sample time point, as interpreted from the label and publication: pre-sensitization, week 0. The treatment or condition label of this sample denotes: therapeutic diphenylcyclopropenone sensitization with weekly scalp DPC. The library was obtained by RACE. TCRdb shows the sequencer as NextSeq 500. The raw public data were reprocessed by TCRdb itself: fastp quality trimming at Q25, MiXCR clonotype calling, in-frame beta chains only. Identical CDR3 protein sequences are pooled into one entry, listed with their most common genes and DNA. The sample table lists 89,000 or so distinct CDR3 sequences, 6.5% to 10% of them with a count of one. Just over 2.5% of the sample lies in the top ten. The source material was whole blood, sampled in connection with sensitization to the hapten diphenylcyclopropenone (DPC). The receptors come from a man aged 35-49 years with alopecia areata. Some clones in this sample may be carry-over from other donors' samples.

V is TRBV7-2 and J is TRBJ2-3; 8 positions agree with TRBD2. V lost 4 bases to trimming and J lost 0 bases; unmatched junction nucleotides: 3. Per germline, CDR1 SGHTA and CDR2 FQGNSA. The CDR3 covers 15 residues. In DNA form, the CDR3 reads TGTGCCAGCAGCTCCGCTAGCGGGAGCACAGATACGCAGTATTTT. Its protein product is CASSSASGSTDTQYF.

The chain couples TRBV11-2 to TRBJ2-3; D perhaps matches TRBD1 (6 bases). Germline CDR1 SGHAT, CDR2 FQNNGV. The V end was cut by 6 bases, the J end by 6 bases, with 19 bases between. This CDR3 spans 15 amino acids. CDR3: CASRIAGTKHDTQYF. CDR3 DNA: TGTGCCAGCAGAATCGCCGGGACAAAGCATGATACGCAGTATTTT.

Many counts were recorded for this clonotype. CDR3: CASSSYSPGEIEKLFF. The CDR3 DNA reads TGTGCCAGCAGTTCGTACTCACCAGGGGAGATAGAAAAACTGTTTTTT. The chain couples TRBV6-6 to TRBJ1-4; D is perhaps TRBD1 (6 bases). This CDR3 has 16 residues. Trimming removed 4 bases at V and 8 bases at J, with 20 bases between. Germline assignment: CDR1 MNHNY and CDR2 SVGAGI (reference sequence).

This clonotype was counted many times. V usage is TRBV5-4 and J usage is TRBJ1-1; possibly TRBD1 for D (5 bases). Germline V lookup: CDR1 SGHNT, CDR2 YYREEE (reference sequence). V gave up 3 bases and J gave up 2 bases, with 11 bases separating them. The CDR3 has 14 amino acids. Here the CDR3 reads CASSSDRSNTEAFF. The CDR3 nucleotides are TGTGCCAGCAGCTCCGACAGAAGTAACACTGAAGCTTTCTTT.

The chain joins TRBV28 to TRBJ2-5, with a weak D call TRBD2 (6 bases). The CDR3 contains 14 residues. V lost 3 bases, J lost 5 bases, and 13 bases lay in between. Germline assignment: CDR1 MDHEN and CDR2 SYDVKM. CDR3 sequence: CASSLGGQLETQYF. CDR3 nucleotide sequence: TGTGCCAGCAGTTTGGGGGGTCAGCTCGAGACCCAGTACTTC.

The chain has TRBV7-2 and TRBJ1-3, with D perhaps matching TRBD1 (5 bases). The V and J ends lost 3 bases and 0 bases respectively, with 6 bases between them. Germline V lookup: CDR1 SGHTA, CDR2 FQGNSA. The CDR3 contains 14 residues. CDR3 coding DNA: TGTGCCAGCAGCTTGGGGGACTCTGGAAACACCATATATTTT. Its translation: CASSLGDSGNTIYF.

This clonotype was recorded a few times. The CDR3 DNA is TGTGCCAGCAGTTCCCCCTTGGGTAGCGTGAGCTCCTACGAGCAGTACTTC. This gives the protein CASSSPLGSVSSYEQYF. V is TRBV6-6 and J is TRBJ2-7, with D possibly being TRBD2 (5 bases). Trimming took 4 bases from V and 0 from J, leaving 19 bases between them. Germline V lookup: CDR1 MNHNY, CDR2 SVGAGI (reference sequence). The CDR3 is made up of 17 amino acids.

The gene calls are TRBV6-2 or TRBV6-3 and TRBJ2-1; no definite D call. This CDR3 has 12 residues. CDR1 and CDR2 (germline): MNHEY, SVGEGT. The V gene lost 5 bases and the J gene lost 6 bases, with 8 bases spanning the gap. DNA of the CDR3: TGTGCCAGCAGTCCGTGGGCCAATGAGCAGTTCTTC. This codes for CASSPWANEQFF.

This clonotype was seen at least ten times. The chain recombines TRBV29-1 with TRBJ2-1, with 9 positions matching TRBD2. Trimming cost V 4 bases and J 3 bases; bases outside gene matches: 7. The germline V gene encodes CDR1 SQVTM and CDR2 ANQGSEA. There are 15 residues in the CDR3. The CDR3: CSVGLWTSVYNEQFF. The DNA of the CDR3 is TGCAGCGTTGGGTTGTGGACTAGCGTCTACAATGAGCAGTTCTTC.

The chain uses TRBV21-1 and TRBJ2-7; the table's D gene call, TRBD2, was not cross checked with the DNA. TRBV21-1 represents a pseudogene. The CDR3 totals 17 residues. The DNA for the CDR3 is TGTGCCAGCAGCAAAGCGGGAACTAGCGGGAGTATTTACGAGCAGTACGTC. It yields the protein CASSKAGTSGSIYEQYV.

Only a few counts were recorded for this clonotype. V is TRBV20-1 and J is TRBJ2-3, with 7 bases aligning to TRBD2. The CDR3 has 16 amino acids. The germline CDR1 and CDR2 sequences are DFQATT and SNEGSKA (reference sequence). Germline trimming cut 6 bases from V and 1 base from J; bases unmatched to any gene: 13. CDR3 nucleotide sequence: TGCAGTGCATACCCTAGCGGAGGGGTCCGCACAGATACGCAGTATTTT. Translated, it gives CSAYPSGGVRTDTQYF.

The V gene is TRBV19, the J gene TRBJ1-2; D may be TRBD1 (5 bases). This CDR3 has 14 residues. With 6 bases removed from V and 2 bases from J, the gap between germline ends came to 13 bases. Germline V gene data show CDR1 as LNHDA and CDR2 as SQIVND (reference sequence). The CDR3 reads CASSDQGWNYGYTF. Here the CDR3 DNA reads TGTGCCAGTAGCGACCAGGGATGGAACTATGGCTACACCTTC.

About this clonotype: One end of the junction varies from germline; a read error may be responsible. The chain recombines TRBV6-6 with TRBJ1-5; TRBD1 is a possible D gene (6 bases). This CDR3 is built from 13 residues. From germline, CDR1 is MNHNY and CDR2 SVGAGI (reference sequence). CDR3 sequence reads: CAISEGGHQPQHF. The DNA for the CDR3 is TGTGCCATCAGTGAAGGGGGTCATCAGCCCCAGCATTTT.

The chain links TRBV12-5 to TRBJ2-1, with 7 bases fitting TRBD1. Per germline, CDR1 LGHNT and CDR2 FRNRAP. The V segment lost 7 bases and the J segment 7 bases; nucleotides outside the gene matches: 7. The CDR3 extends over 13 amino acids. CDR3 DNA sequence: TGTGCTAGTGTTAGGGACAGTTCTAATGAGCAGTTCTTC. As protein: CASVRDSSNEQFF.

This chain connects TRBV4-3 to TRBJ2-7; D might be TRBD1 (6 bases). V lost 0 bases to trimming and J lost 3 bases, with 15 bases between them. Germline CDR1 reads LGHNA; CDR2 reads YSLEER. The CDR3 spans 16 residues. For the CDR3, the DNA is TGCGCCAGCAGCCAAGAGATTCAGGGGTCATACTACGAGCAGTACTTC. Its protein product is CASSQEIQGSYYEQYF.

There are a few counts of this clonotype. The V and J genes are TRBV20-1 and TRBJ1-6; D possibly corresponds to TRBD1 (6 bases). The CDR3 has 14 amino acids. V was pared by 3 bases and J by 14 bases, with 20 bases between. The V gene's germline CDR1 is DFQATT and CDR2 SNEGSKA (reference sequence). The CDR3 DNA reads TGCAGTGCTAGGAATCCAGGGGCCGATAGAACCCTCCACTTT. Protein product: CSARNPGADRTLHF.

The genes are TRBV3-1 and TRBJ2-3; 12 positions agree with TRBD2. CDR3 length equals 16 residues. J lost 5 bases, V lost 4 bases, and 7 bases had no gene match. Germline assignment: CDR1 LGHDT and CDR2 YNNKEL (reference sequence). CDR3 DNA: TGTGCCAGCAGCCCCCGGACTAGCGGGGCGGGAGATACGCAGTATTTT. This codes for CASSPRTSGAGDTQYF.

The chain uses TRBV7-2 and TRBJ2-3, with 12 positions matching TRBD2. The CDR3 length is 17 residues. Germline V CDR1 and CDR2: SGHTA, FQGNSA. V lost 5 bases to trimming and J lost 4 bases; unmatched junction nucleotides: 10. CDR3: CTSSGYQRLAGADTQYF. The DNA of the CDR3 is TGTACCAGCAGCGGATACCAAAGACTAGCGGGAGCAGATACGCAGTATTTT.

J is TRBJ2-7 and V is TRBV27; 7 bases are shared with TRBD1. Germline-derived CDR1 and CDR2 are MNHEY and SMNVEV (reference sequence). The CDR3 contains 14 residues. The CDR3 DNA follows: TGTGCCAGCAGTCCGACAGGGCCCCCCTACGAGCAGAACGTC. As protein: CASSPTGPPYEQNV.

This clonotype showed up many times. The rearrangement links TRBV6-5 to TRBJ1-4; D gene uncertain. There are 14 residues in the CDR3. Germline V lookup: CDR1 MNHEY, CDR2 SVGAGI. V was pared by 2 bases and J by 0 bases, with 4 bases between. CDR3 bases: TGTGCCAGCAGTTACACTGCAACTAATGAAAAACTGTTTTTT. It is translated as CASSYTATNEKLFF.

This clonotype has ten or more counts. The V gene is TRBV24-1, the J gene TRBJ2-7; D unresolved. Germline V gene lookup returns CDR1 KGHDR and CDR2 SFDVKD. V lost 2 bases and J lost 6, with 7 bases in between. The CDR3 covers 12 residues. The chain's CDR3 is CATSDCIFEQYV. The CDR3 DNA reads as TGTGCCACCAGTGATTGCATTTTCGAGCAGTACGTC.

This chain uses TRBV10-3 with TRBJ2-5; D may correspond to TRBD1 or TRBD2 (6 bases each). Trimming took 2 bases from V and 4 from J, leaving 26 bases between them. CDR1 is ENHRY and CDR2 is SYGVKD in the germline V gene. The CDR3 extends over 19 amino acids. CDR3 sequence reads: CAISEHQSLGGTKIETQYF. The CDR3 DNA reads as TGTGCCATCAGTGAGCACCAGTCCCTCGGGGGCACTAAGATAGAGACCCAGTACTTC.

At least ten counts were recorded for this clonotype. The CDR3 is CASPGPADYGYTF. The DNA of the CDR3 is TGTGCCAGCCCGGGCCCGGCCGATTATGGCTACACCTTC. The J gene is TRBJ1-2, the V gene TRBV7-4; D gene uncertain. This CDR3 has 13 residues. Germline CDR1 SGHVT, CDR2 SQSDAQ. Trimming pared 8 bases from V and 5 bases from J, leaving 15 bases between.

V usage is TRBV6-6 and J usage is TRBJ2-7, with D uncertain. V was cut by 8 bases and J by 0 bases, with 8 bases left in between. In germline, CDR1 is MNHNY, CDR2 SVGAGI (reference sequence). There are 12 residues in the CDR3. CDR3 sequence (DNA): TGTGCCAGCCTACAGAGCTCCTACGAGCAGTACTTC. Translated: CASLQSSYEQYF.

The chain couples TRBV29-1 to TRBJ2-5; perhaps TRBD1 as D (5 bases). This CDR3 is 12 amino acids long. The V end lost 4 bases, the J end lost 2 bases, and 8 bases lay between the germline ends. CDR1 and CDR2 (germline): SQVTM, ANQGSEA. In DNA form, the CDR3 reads TGCAGCGTTGTTAAGGGGCAAGAGACCCAGTACTTC. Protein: CSVVKGQETQYF.

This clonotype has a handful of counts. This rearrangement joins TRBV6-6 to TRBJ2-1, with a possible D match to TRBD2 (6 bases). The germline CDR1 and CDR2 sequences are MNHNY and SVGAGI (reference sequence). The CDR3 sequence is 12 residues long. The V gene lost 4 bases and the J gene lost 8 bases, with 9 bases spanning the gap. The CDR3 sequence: CASSSGRHEQFF. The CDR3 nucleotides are TGTGCCAGCAGTTCAGGGAGGCATGAGCAGTTCTTC.

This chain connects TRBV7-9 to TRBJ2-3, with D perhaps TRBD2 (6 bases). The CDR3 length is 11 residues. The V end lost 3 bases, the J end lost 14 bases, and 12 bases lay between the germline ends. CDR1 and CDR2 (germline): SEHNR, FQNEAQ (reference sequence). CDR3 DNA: TGTGCCAGCAGCTTGGGACTCCCTCCGTATTTT. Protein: CASSLGLPPYF.

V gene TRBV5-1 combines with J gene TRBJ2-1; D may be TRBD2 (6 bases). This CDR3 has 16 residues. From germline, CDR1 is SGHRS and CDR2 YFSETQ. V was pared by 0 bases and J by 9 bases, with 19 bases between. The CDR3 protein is CASSLGGGGLQSEQFF. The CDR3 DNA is TGCGCCAGCAGCTTGGGAGGCGGAGGGCTACAAAGTGAGCAGTTCTTC.